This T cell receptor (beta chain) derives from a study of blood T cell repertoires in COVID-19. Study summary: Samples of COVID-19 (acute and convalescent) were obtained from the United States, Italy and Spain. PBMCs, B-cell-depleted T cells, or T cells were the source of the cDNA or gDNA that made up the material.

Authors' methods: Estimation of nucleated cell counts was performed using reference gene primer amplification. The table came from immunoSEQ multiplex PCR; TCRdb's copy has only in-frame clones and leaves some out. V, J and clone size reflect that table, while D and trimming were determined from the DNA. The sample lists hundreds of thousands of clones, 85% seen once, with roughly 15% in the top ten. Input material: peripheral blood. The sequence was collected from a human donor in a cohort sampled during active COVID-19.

CDR3 region: CASSLFSGTNQPQHF. The CDR3 DNA reads TGTGCCAGCAGCTTATTCTCGGGTACGAATCAGCCCCAGCATTTT. The gene calls are TRBV7-2 and TRBJ1-5; D not resolved. This CDR3 region has 15 residues. Trimming removed 2 bases from V and 4 bases from J, with 12 bases in between. Per the germline V gene, CDR1 is SGHTA and CDR2 is FQGNSA.